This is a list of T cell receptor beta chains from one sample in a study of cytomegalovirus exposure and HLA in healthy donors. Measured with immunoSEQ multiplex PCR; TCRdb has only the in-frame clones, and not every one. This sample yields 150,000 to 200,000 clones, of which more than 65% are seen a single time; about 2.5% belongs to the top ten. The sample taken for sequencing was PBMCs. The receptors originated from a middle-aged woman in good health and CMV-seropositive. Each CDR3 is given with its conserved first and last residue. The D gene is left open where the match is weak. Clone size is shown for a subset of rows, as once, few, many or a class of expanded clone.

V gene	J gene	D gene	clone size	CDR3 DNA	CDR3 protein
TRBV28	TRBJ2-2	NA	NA	TGTGCCGCAGCCAGTGGGGAGGCCAACACCGGGGAGCTGTTTTTT	CAAASGEANTGELFF
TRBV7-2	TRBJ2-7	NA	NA	TGTGCCAGCAGCTTAGGCAGTGGGAGCTCCTACGAGCAGTACTTC	CASSLGSGSSYEQYF
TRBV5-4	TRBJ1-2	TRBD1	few	TGTGCCAGCAGCTTCCGGGACAGAAACTATGGCTACACCTTC	CASSFRDRNYGYTF
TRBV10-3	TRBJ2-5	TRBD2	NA	TGTGCCATCAGTGGACTAGCGTTCCAAGAGACCCAGTACTTC	CAISGLAFQETQYF
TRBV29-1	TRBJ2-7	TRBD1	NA	TGCAGCGTCGGGCCGACAGGGTCCTACGAGCAGTACTTC	CSVGPTGSYEQYF
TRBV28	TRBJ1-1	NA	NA	TGTGCCAGTAGAAGAGTGAACACTGAAGCTTTCTTT	CASRRVNTEAFF
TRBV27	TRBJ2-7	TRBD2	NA	TGTGCCAGCAGCCTCGGGGGGTCCCTTCGCGAGCAGTACTTC	CASSLGGSLREQYF
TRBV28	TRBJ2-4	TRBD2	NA	TGTGCCAGCAGTCTGGGAGGGGACGGCAAAAACATTCAGTACTTC	CASSLGGDGKNIQYF
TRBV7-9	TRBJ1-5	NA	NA	TGTGCCAGCAGCTGGGGGGTAGGTCAGCCCCAGCATTTT	CASSWGVGQPQHF
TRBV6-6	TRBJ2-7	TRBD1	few	TGTGCCAGCAGTTATGAGGGACAGCTCATGGCCCACGAGCAGTACTTC	CASSYEGQLMAHEQYF
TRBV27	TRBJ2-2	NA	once	TGTGCCAGCAGTTTATCGAAGGTATTGAGCGCCCGCGGGGAGCTGTTTTTT	CASSLSKVLSARGELFF
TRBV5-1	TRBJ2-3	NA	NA	TGCGCCAGCAGCTACGAGCGGGTAGGGCCAGATACGCAGTATTTT	CASSYERVGPDTQYF
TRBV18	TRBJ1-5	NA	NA	TGTGCCAGCTCACCACTACAGGGTAACAATCAGCCCCAGCATTTT	CASSPLQGNNQPQHF
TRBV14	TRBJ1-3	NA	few	TGTGCCAGCAGCCAATGGGCGTCCTCTGGAAACACCATATATTTT	CASSQWASSGNTIYF
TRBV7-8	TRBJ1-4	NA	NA	TGTGCCAGCAGCTTAGCTAACAGTGCAACTAATGAAAAACTGTTTTTT	CASSLANSATNEKLFF
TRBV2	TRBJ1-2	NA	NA	TGTGCCAGCGGCGAGTGGGGGGTGCCTAACTATGGCTACACCTTC	CASGEWGVPNYGYTF
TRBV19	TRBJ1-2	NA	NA	TGTGCCAGTAGTTTGGGGCCGGGTGTCGACTATGGCTACACCTTC	CASSLGPGVDYGYTF
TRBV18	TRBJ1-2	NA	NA	TGTGCCAGCTCACACGGGAGGGGCTACACCTTC	CASSHGRGYTF
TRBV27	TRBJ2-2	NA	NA	TGTGCCAGCAGTCCAGGACTATACCCCGGGGAGCTGTTTTTT	CASSPGLYPGELFF
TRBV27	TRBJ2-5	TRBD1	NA	TGTGCCAGCACCCCGAGCCCCAGGGGGCGCCAGGGGACCCAGTACTTC	CASTPSPRGRQGTQYF
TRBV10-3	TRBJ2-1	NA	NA	TGTGCCGCTCGCGAATCTGCGGACTACAATGAGCAGTTCTTC	CAARESADYNEQFF
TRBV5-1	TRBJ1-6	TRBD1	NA	TGCGCCAGCAGCAAAGGACAGGGTGAGGTGTCACCCCTCCACTTT	CASSKGQGEVSPLHF
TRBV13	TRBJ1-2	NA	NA	TGTGCCAGCAGCTCCAGCTTAGGGGATTATGGCTACACCTTC	CASSSSLGDYGYTF
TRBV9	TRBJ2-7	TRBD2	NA	TGTGCCAGCAGCGCCTCTAGCGGGGGGCAGCTCTACGAGCAGTACTTC	CASSASSGGQLYEQYF
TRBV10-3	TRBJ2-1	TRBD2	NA	TGTGCCATCAGTGAGGAACTAGCGGGAGACTACTCCTACAATGAGCAGTTCTTC	CAISEELAGDYSYNEQFF
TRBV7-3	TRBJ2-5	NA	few	TGTGCCAGCAGCTCCCAGGGGGGACAAGAGACCCAGTACTTC	CASSSQGGQETQYF
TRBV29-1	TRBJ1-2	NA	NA	TGCAGCGTTGGTCGGAGGCAGAGTGATGGCTACACCTTC	CSVGRRQSDGYTF
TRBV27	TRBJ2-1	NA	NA	TGTGCCAGCAGTTTGGACTCTTCCAATGAGCAGTTCTTC	CASSLDSSNEQFF
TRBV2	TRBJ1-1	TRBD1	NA	TGTGCCAGCAGTCTGCTGACAGGGGGGCCGACTGAAGCTTTCTTT	CASSLLTGGPTEAFF
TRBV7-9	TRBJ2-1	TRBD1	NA	TGTGCCAGCAGCAACGGACAGGGCGACAATGAGCAGTTCTTC	CASSNGQGDNEQFF
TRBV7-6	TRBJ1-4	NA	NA	TGTGCCAGCAGCCGAGAATCAACTAATGAAAAACTGTTTTTT	CASSRESTNEKLFF
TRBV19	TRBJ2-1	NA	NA	TGTGCCAGTAGTATGGCAGGGTCCCCCAATGAGCAGTTCTTC	CASSMAGSPNEQFF
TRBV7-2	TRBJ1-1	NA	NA	TGTGCCAGCACCTACCAGGGGAACACTGAAGCTTTCTTT	CASTYQGNTEAFF
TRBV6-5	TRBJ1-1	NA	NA	TGTGCCAGCAGTTACGGGGGCACGGGTGAAGCTTTCTTT	CASSYGGTGEAFF
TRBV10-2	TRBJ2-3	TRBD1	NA	TGCGCCAGCAGTGGGGGCAGGGGGAACACAGATACGCAGTATTTT	CASSGGRGNTDTQYF
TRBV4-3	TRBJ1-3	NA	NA	TGCGCCAGCAGCCAAGATCGGGGAAATGGAAACACCATATATTTT	CASSQDRGNGNTIYF
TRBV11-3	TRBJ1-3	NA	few	TGTGCCAGCAGCTTAGGCGGGAGCTCTGGAAACACCATATATTTT	CASSLGGSSGNTIYF